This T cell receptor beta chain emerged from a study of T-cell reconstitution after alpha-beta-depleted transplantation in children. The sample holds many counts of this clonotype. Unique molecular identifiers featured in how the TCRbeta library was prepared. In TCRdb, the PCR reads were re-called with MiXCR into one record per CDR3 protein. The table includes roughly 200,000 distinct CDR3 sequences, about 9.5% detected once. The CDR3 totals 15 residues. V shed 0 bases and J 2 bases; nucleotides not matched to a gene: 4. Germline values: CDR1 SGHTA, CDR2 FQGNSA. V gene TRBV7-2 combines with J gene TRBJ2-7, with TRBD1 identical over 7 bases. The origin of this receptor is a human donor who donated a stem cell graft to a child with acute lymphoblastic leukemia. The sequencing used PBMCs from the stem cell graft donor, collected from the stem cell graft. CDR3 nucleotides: TGTGCCAGCAGCTTAGCTCCGGGACAGCCCTACGAGCAGTACTTC. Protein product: CASSLAPGQPYEQYF.